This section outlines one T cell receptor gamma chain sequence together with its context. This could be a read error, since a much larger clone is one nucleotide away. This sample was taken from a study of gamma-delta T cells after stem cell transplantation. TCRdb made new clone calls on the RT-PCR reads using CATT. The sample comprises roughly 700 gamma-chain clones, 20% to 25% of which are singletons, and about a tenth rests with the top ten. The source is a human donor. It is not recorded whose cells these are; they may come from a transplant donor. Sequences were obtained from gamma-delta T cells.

The DNA of the CDR3 is TGTGCCACCTGGGACAAGCACAGTTATAAGAAACTCTTT. Translated, it gives CATWDKHSYKKLF. This chain joins TRGV3 and TRGJ1 or TRGJ2. Germline CDR1 and CDR2: VTNTFY and YDVSTARD (reference sequence). V was clipped by 2 bases and J by 6 bases; unmatched bases: 7. The CDR3 sequence is 13 residues long.